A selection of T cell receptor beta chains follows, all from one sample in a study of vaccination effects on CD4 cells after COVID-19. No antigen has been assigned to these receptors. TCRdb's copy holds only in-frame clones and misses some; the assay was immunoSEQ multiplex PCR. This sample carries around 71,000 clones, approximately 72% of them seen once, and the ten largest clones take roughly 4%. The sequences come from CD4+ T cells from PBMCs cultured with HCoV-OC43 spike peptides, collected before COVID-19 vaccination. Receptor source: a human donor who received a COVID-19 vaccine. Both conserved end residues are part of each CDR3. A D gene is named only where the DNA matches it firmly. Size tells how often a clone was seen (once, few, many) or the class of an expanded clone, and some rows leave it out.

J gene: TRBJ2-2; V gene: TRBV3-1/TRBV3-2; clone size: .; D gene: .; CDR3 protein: CASSQALRFGNTGELFF; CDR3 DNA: TGTGCCAGCAGCCAAGCGCTCAGATTTGGAAACACCGGGGAGCTGTTTTTT
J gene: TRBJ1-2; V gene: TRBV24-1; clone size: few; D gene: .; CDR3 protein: CATSAGQESYTF; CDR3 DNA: TGTGCCACCAGTGCGGGGCAGGAAAGCTACACCTTC
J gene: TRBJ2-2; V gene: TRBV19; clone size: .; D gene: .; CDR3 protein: CASRTVTAPNTGELFF; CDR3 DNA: TGTGCCAGTAGGACAGTCACAGCTCCGAACACCGGGGAGCTGTTTTTT
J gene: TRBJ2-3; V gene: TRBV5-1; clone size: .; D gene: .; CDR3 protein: CASSLVRAGGDTQYF; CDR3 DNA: TGCGCCAGCAGCTTAGTAAGGGCTGGCGGAGATACGCAGTATTTT
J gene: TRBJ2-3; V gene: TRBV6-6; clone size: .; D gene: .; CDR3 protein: CASSYRQGQADTQYF; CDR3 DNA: TGTGCCAGCAGTTATCGCCAGGGCCAAGCAGATACGCAGTATTTT
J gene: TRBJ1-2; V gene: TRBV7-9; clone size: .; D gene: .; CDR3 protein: CASSPLQYHKTYGYTF; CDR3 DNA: TGTGCCAGCAGCCCGCTACAATACCATAAGACCTATGGCTACACCTTC
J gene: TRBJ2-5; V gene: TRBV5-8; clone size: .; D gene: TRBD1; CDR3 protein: CASRPRQGARETQYF; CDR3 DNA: TGTGCCAGCAGACCTCGACAGGGGGCGCGGGAGACCCAGTACTTC
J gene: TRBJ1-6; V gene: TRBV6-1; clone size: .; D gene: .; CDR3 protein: CASSEVVRGNSPLHF; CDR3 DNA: TGTGCCAGCAGTGAAGTGGTACGCGGGAATTCACCCCTCCACTTT
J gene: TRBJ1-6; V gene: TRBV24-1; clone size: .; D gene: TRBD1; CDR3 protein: CATSRDRDSPLHF; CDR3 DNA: TGTGCCACCAGTCGAGACAGGGATTCACCCCTCCACTTT
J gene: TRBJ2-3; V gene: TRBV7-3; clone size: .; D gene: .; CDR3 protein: CASSLRGAYTDTQYF; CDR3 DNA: TGTGCCAGCAGCTTAAGGGGGGCTTACACAGATACGCAGTATTTT
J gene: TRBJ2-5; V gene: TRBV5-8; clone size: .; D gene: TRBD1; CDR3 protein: CASSFGTEETQYF; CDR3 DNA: TGTGCCAGCAGCTTCGGGACAGAGGAGACCCAGTACTTC
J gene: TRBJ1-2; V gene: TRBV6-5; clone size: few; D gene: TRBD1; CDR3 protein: CASTSRGRLGIGYTF; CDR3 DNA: TGTGCCAGCACCTCGAGGGGGCGACTGGGGATTGGCTACACCTTC
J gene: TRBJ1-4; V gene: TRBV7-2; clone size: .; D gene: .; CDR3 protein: CASSYGPVEKLFF; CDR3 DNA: TGTGCCAGCAGCTACGGACCGGTTGAAAAACTGTTTTTT
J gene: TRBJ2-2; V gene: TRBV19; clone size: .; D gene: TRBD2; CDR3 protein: CASSTHSGGAGELFF; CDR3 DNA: TGTGCCAGTAGTACACACTCGGGGGGGGCCGGGGAGCTGTTTTTT
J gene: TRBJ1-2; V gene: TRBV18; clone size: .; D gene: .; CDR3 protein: CASSPGRANYGYTF; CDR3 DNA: TGTGCCAGCTCACCAGGCAGGGCTAACTATGGCTACACCTTC
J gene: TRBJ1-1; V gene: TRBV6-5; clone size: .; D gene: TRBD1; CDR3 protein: CASTMDRYTEAFF; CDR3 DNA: TGTGCCAGCACCATGGACAGGTACACTGAAGCTTTCTTT
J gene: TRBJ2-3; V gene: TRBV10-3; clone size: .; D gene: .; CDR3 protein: CATGPSTDTQYF; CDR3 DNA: TGTGCCACCGGACCGAGCACAGATACGCAGTATTTT
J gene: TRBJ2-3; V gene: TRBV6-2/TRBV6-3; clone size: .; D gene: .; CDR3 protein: CASSYRGSTDTQYF; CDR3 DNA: TGTGCCAGCAGTTACAGGGGGAGCACAGATACGCAGTATTTT
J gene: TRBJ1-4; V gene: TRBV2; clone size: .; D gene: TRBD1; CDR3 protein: CASSETGGRGLFF; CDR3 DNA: TGTGCCAGCAGTGAGACAGGGGGCCGGGGGCTGTTTTTT
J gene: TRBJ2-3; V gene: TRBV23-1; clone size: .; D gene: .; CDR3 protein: CASSQLRGRGRSSMSRTDTQYF; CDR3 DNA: TGCGCCAGCAGTCAATTAAGGGGCAGGGGTAGGTCTTCTATGTCGCGCACAGATACGCAGTATTTT
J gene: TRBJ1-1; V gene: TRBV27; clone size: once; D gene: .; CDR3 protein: CASSLSGGGLMNTEAFF; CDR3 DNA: TGTGCCAGCAGTTTATCAGGGGGGGGGCTAATGAACACTGAAGCTTTCTTT
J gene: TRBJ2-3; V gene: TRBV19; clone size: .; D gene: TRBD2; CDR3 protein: CASSGNGLAGISTQYF; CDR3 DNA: TGTGCCAGTAGTGGCAATGGACTAGCGGGGATCTCTACGCAGTATTTT
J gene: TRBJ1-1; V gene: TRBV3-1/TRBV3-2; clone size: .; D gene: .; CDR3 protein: CASSQDLNTEAFF; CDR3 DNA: TGTGCCAGCAGCCAAGACCTGAACACTGAAGCTTTCTTT
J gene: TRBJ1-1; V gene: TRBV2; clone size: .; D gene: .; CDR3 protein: CASSGGGNTEAFF; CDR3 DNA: TGTGCCAGCAGTGGAGGTGGGAACACTGAAGCTTTCTTT
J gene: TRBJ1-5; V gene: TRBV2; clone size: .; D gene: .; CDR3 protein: CASSVDLDQPQHF; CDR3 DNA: TGTGCCAGCAGTGTGGACTTGGATCAGCCCCAGCATTTT
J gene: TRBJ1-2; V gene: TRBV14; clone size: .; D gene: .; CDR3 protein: CASSQQGLNYGYTF; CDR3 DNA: TGTGCCAGCAGCCAACAGGGGCTTAACTATGGCTACACCTTC
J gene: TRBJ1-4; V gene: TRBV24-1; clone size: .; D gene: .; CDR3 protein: CATSNGGRRNEKLFF; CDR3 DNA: TGTGCCACCTCTAACGGGGGCCGCCGTAATGAAAAACTGTTTTTT
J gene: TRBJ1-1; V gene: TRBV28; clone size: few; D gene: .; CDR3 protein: CASSPPEGSWNTEAFF; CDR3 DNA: TGTGCCAGCAGTCCCCCCGAGGGCAGCTGGAACACTGAAGCTTTCTTT
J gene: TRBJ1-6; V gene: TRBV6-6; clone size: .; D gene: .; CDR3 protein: CASSPRLGSLRNSPLHF; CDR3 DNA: TGTGCCAGCAGTCCACGGCTGGGCAGCTTGCGAAATTCACCCCTCCACTTT
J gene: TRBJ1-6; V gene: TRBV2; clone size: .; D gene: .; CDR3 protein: CASSELRVDNSPLHF; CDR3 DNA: TGTGCCAGCAGTGAACTTCGGGTAGACAATTCACCCCTCCACTTT
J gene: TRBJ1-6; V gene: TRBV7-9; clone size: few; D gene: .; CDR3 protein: CASSSGYNSPLHF; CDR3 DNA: TGTGCCAGCAGCTCGGGCTATAATTCACCCCTCCACTTT
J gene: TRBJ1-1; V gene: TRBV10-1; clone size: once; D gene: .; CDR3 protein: CASMQGGNTEAFF; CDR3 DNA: TGCGCCAGCATGCAGGGAGGGAACACTGAAGCTTTCTTT
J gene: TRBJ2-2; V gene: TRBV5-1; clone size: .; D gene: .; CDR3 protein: CASSPTYDITGELFF; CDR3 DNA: TGCGCCAGCAGCCCAACCTACGACATCACCGGGGAGCTGTTTTTT
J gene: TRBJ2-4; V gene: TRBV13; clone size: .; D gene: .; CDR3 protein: CASSFSGGAKNIQYF; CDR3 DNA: TGTGCCAGCAGCTTCAGTGGGGGGGCCAAAAACATTCAGTACTTC
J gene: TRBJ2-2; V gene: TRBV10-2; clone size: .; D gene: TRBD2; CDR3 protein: CASTALAGSNTGELFF; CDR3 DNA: TGCGCCAGCACTGCGCTAGCGGGGTCCAACACCGGGGAGCTGTTTTTT
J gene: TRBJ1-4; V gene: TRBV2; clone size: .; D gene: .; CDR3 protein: CASSLRDGLYGVLFF; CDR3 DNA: TGTGCCAGCAGCCTCCGGGACGGATTATATGGTGTACTGTTTTTT
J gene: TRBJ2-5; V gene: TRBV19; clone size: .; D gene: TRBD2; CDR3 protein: CASSTRLAGAQETQYF; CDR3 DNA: TGTGCCAGTAGTACCCGACTAGCGGGGGCCCAAGAGACCCAGTACTTC
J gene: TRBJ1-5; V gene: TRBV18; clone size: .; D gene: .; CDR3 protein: CASWGGASNQPQHF; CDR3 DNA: TGTGCCAGCTGGGGGGGGGCTAGCAATCAGCCCCAGCATTTT
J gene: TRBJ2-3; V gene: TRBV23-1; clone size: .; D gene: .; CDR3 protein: CASSQSKDLDTQYF; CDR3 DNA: TGCGCCAGCAGTCAATCGAAAGACCTAGATACGCAGTATTTT
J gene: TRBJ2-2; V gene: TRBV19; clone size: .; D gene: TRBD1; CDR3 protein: CASSLSWTGSGELFF; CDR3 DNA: TGTGCCAGTAGCCTATCCTGGACAGGGTCCGGGGAGCTGTTTTTT
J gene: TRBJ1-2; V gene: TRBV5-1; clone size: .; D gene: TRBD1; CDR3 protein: CASSHGQGGNYGYTF; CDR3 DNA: TGCGCCAGCAGCCACGGACAGGGGGGTAACTATGGCTACACCTTC
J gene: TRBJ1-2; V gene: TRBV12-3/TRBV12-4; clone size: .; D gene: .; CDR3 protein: CASSFSGDYGYTF; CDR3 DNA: TGTGCCAGCAGTTTTTCCGGGGACTATGGCTACACCTTC
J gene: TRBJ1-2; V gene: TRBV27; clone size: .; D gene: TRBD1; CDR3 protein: CASSLRRAWQGDYGYTF; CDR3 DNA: TGTGCCAGCAGTTTACGACGGGCTTGGCAGGGGGACTATGGCTACACCTTC
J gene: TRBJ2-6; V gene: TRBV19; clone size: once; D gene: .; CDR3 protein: CASSISLNTGANVLTF; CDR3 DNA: TGTGCCAGTAGTATAAGCTTGAATACCGGGGCCAACGTCCTGACTTTC
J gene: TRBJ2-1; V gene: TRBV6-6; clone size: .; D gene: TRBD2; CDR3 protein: CASGGTSGANEQFF; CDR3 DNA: TGTGCCAGCGGCGGAACTAGCGGTGCCAATGAGCAGTTCTTC
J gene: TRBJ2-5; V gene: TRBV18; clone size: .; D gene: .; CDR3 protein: CASSPNTGEGTQYF; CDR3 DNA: TGTGCCAGCTCACCCAATACAGGGGAGGGGACCCAGTACTTC
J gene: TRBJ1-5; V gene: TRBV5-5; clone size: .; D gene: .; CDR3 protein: CASSRTDDQPQHF; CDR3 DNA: TGTGCCAGCAGCCGGACGGACGATCAGCCCCAGCATTTT
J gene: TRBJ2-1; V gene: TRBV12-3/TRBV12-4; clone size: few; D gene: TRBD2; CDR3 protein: CASSPMSGGAGFF; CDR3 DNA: TGTGCCAGCAGCCCAATGAGCGGGGGGGCCGGGTTCTTC
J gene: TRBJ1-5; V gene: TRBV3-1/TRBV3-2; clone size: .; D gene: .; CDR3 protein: CASSQGGGNNQPQHF; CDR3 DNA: TGTGCCAGCAGCCAAGGCGGGGGGAACAATCAGCCCCAGCATTTT
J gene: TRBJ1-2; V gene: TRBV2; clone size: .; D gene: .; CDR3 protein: CASSGTEKGYGYTF; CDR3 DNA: TGTGCCAGCAGTGGGACAGAGAAAGGCTATGGCTACACCTTC
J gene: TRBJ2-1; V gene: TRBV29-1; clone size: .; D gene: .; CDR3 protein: CSARTDIYNEQFF; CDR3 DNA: TGCAGCGCCCGGACAGATATCTACAATGAGCAGTTCTTC
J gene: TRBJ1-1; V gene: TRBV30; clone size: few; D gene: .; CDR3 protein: CAGSRQQNTEAFF; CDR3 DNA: TGTGCCGGGAGCCGGCAGCAGAACACTGAAGCTTTCTTT
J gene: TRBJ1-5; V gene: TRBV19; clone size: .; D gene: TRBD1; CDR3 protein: CASSSRQGGSNQPQHF; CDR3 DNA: TGTGCCAGTAGTTCCAGACAGGGCGGTAGCAATCAGCCCCAGCATTTT
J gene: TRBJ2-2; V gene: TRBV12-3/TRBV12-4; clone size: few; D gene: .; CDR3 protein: CASSPRVGELFF; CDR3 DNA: TGTGCCAGCAGCCCCAGGGTTGGGGAGCTGTTTTTT
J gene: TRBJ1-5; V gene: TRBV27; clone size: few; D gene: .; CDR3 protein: CASSLGRVGDQPQHF; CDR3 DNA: TGTGCCAGCAGTTTGGGTCGGGTGGGCGATCAGCCCCAGCATTTT
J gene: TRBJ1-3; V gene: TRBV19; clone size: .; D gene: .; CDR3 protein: CASTRKRAEWSSGNTIYF; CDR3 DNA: TGTGCCAGTACCCGGAAGAGGGCGGAATGGAGCTCTGGAAACACCATATATTTT
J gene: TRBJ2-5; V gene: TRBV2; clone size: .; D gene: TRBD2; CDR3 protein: CASSGQPAGGLETQYF; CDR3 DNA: TGTGCCAGCAGTGGACAGCCTGCGGGGGGCCTCGAGACCCAGTACTTC
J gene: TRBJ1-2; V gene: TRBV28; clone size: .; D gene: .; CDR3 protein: CASRDYGYTF; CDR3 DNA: TGTGCCAGCAGGGATTATGGCTACACCTTC
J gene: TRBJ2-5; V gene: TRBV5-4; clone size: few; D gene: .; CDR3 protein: CASSLAENLRETQYF; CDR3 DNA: TGTGCCAGCAGCTTGGCCGAGAACTTAAGAGAGACCCAGTACTTC
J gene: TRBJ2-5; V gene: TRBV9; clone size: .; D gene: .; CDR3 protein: CASSPLRGGGETQYF; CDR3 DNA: TGTGCCAGCAGCCCACTTCGAGGGGGTGGGGAGACCCAGTACTTC